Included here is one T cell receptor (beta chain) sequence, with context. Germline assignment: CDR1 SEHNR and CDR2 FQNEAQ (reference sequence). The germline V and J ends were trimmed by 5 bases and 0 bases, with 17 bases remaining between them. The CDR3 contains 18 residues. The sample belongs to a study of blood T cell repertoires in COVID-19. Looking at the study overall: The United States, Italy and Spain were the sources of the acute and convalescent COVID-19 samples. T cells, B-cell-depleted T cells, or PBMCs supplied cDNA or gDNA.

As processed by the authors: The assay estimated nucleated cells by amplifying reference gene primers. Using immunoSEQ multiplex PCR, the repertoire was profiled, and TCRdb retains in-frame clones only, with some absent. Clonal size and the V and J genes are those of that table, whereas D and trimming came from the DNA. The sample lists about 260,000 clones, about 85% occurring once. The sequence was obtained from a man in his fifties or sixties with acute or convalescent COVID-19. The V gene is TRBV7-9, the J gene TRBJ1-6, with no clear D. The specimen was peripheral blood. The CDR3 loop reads CASSLRVPLSSYNSPLHF. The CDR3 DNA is TGTGCCAGCAGCCTCCGGGTTCCCTTAAGCTCCTATAATTCACCCCTCCACTTT.